Listed here are 7 T cell receptor beta chains from one sample, sequenced in a study of blood T cell repertoires in COVID-19. The protocol was immunoSEQ multiplex PCR, while the TCRdb copy is restricted to in-frame clones and leaves out a portion. Here the sample spans over 130,000 clones, approximately 84% being singletons. Sequenced: PBMCs or T cells enriched from blood (not recorded which). These receptors originate from a woman between 50 and 59 years old with acute COVID-19.

The chain combines TRBV6-5 with TRBJ2-1; 9 bases line up with TRBD1. Losses at the gene ends were 4 bases for V and 5 bases for J; bases not matched to a gene: 9. From germline, CDR1 is MNHEY and CDR2 SVGAGI. The CDR3 loop spans 16 amino acids. The CDR3 DNA is TGTGCCAGCAGTTCCCGTCGGACAGGGGTTAACAATGAGCAGTTCTTC. Translation gives CASSSRRTGVNNEQFF.

V is TRBV4-2 and J is TRBJ2-2; maybe TRBD1 (6 bases). Germline loops: CDR1 LGHNA, CDR2 YNFKEQ. The CDR3 has 15 amino acids. V was shortened by 7 bases and J by 6 bases, with 18 bases between the two germline ends. In DNA, the CDR3 is TGTGCCAGCACCCGACGGGACAACCTCCCCGGGGAGCTGTTTTTT. Translated, it gives CASTRRDNLPGELFF.

The chain uses TRBV19 and TRBJ1-5; 8 bases fit TRBD1. The germline V gene has CDR1 LNHDA and CDR2 SQIVND (reference sequence). Unmatched junction bases numbered 7, after V lost 5 bases and J lost 7 bases. The CDR3 extends over 14 amino acids. CDR3 in amino acids: CASSRGQGTQPQHF. Written as DNA, the CDR3 is TGTGCCAGTAGTCGCGGACAGGGAACCCAGCCCCAGCATTTT.

V gene TRBV29-1 combines with J gene TRBJ2-7; 13 positions match TRBD2. The CDR3 totals 13 residues. Losses at the gene ends were 6 bases for V and 7 bases for J; bases not matched to a gene: 6. Germline CDR1 and CDR2: SQVTM and ANQGSEA. The CDR3 nucleotides read TGCAGCGTGGGACTAGCGGGAACGGGTGAGCAGTACTTC. Its protein product is CSVGLAGTGEQYF.

V gene TRBV7-9 combines with J gene TRBJ2-2; TRBD2 agrees at 11 bases. Per germline, CDR1 SEHNR and CDR2 FQNEAQ (reference sequence). This CDR3 has 15 residues. The trim removed 5 bases at V and 9 bases at J, leaving 8 bases unmatched. In nucleotides, the CDR3 is TGTGCCAGCAGCCGATTAGCGGGAGGGACACGGGAGCTGTTTTTT. Its translation: CASSRLAGGTRELFF.

The chain couples TRBV7-2 to TRBJ2-1, with 7 bases fitting TRBD2. Germline V lookup: CDR1 SGHTA, CDR2 FQGNSA. This CDR3 is 15 amino acids long. With V trimmed by 1 base and J by 9 bases, 9 bases remained unmatched. For the CDR3, the DNA is TGTGCCAGCAGCTTAGTGGCGGGAGAGGGCGGTGAGCAGTTCTTC. This codes for CASSLVAGEGGEQFF.

The chain joins TRBV5-1 to TRBJ2-1; 9 positions match TRBD2. This CDR3 contains 15 residues. CDR1 and CDR2 (germline): SGHRS, YFSETQ. Unmatched junction bases numbered 9, after V lost 4 bases and J lost 7 bases. The CDR3 is CASSPGTSRGNEQFF. Here the CDR3 DNA reads TGCGCCAGCAGCCCCGGGACTAGCCGAGGGAATGAGCAGTTCTTC.